Listed below are T cell receptor beta chains from one sample, sequenced in a study of blood T cell repertoires in COVID-19. The method was immunoSEQ multiplex PCR; TCRdb's version includes in-frame clones alone and lacks a portion of them. Of 130,000 or so clones listed, around 90% are singletons. Specimen: peripheral blood. Every receptor here comes from a woman aged 60-70 years with acute or convalescent COVID-19. Each CDR3 is given with its conserved first and last residue. Clone size is shown for a subset of rows, as once, few, many or a class of expanded clone.

abundance: -; v_gene: TRBV27; CDR3aa: CASSLTGVGTEAFF
abundance: -; v_gene: TRBV10-3; CDR3aa: CAIRQGNTEAFF
abundance: -; v_gene: TRBV29-1; CDR3aa: CRFWRGTGSHPNYGYTF
abundance: -; v_gene: TRBV11-2; CDR3aa: CASSPSLAGNTQYF
abundance: -; v_gene: TRBV20-1; CDR3aa: CSASFRGAYNEQFF
abundance: few; v_gene: TRBV3-1/TRBV3-2; CDR3aa: CASSPRSRSGYTF
abundance: -; v_gene: TRBV9; CDR3aa: CASSVGGGGHQETQYF
abundance: -; v_gene: TRBV5-1; CDR3aa: CASSEMQGALTEAFF
abundance: -; v_gene: TRBV7-9; CDR3aa: CASSPARGAYTGELFF
abundance: -; v_gene: TRBV28; CDR3aa: CASTPLLKGKFPNYGYTF
abundance: -; v_gene: TRBV18; CDR3aa: CASSPSGGAYEQYF
abundance: -; v_gene: TRBV5-4; CDR3aa: CASSLVKLAGQNEQFF
abundance: -; v_gene: TRBV27; CDR3aa: CASSAPSGTGGRHNSPLHF
abundance: -; v_gene: TRBV7-2; CDR3aa: CASSSDRSRELFF
abundance: -; v_gene: TRBV30; CDR3aa: CAWDPGQGAAGHF
abundance: -; v_gene: TRBV5-1; CDR3aa: CASSSQPSGTSYNEQFF
abundance: many; v_gene: TRBV7-2; CDR3aa: CASSQGVSDQPQHF